The rows below give T cell receptor beta chains drawn from one sample of a study of STAT5B mutations in CD4+ large granular lymphocyte leukemia. Sequenced by immunoSEQ multiplex PCR; TCRdb stores in-frame clones only, minus some. This table holds some 38,000 clones, more than 60% found once. The sequencing input was CD4+ T cells from blood buffy coats. The receptor source for this set is a human donor in good health. CDR3s include the opening cysteine and the closing phenylalanine or tryptophan. The order of the fields is D gene, CDR3 length, V gene, J gene, clone size, CDR3 DNA, CDR3 protein. The D gene is left open where the match is weak. Size is stated for part of the rows, as once, few or many counts, or as a class when the clone is expanded.

D gene: TRBD2
CDR3 length: 14
V gene: TRBV6-5
J gene: TRBJ2-7
clone size: NA
CDR3 DNA: TGTGCCAGCAGTTACAGTGCGGGGGCCTACGAGCAGTACTTC
CDR3 protein: CASSYSAGAYEQYF

D gene: TRBD1
CDR3 length: 13
V gene: TRBV7-2
J gene: TRBJ1-6
clone size: NA
CDR3 DNA: TGTGCCAGCAGCTCACAGGGGGACTCACCCCTCCACTTT
CDR3 protein: CASSSQGDSPLHF

D gene: NA
CDR3 length: 14
V gene: TRBV5-1
J gene: TRBJ2-7
clone size: NA
CDR3 DNA: TGCGCCAGCAGCTGGGGCGGTGGGGGAGGCGAGCAGTACTTC
CDR3 protein: CASSWGGGGGEQYF

D gene: NA
CDR3 length: 13
V gene: TRBV27
J gene: TRBJ1-1
clone size: few
CDR3 DNA: TGTGCCAGCAGCCCCCGGGGAGGGACTGAAGCTTTCTTT
CDR3 protein: CASSPRGGTEAFF

D gene: NA
CDR3 length: 13
V gene: TRBV29-1
J gene: TRBJ2-5
clone size: once
CDR3 DNA: TGCAGCGTCTCCCCCGGGGACACAGCGGCCCAGTACTTC
CDR3 protein: CSVSPGDTAAQYF

D gene: NA
CDR3 length: 17
V gene: TRBV5-1
J gene: TRBJ1-6
clone size: NA
CDR3 DNA: TGCGCCAGCAGCTTGGTCGATAGCAGGGTCTACAATTCACCCCTCCACTTT
CDR3 protein: CASSLVDSRVYNSPLHF

D gene: TRBD1
CDR3 length: 15
V gene: TRBV10-3
J gene: TRBJ2-5
clone size: NA
CDR3 DNA: TGTGCCATCAGTCCCGAGGGACAGGGAAAAGAGACCCAGTACTTC
CDR3 protein: CAISPEGQGKETQYF

D gene: TRBD1
CDR3 length: 15
V gene: TRBV5-4
J gene: TRBJ2-1
clone size: NA
CDR3 DNA: TGTGCCAGCAGCTTGAGTGCAGGGGGCTACAATGAGCAGTTCTTC
CDR3 protein: CASSLSAGGYNEQFF

D gene: NA
CDR3 length: 14
V gene: TRBV5-8
J gene: TRBJ1-3
clone size: NA
CDR3 DNA: TGTGCCAGCAGCTTTCGTACCTCTGGAAACACCATATATTTT
CDR3 protein: CASSFRTSGNTIYF

D gene: NA
CDR3 length: 15
V gene: TRBV9
J gene: TRBJ2-3
clone size: once
CDR3 DNA: TGTGCCAGCAGTGCAGATCCGGGGCCCACCGATACGCAGTATTTT
CDR3 protein: CASSADPGPTDTQYF

D gene: TRBD2
CDR3 length: 15
V gene: TRBV7-3
J gene: TRBJ2-3
clone size: NA
CDR3 DNA: TGTGCCAGCAGCTTAATGGCGGGGAGGGGAGATACGCAGTATTTT
CDR3 protein: CASSLMAGRGDTQYF

D gene: NA
CDR3 length: 12
V gene: TRBV7-9
J gene: TRBJ2-7
clone size: few
CDR3 DNA: TGTGCCAGCAGCATGAGCTCCTACGAGCAGTACTTC
CDR3 protein: CASSMSSYEQYF

D gene: NA
CDR3 length: 12
V gene: TRBV18
J gene: TRBJ2-1
clone size: NA
CDR3 DNA: TGTGCCAGCTCACCAGTATATGGTGAGCAGTTCTTC
CDR3 protein: CASSPVYGEQFF

D gene: NA
CDR3 length: 12
V gene: TRBV29-1
J gene: TRBJ1-2
clone size: NA
CDR3 DNA: TGCAGCGTATCTGACTGGGACTATGGCTACACCTTC
CDR3 protein: CSVSDWDYGYTF

D gene: NA
CDR3 length: 17
V gene: TRBV10-3
J gene: TRBJ2-3
clone size: few
CDR3 DNA: TGTGCCATCAGTGAGTCCCCGGACCGGCCGAGCACAGATACGCAGTATTTT
CDR3 protein: CAISESPDRPSTDTQYF

D gene: TRBD1
CDR3 length: 14
V gene: TRBV29-1
J gene: TRBJ1-4
clone size: NA
CDR3 DNA: TGCAGCGTTGACTCGGGACAGGGCGTAGGGAAACTGTTTTTT
CDR3 protein: CSVDSGQGVGKLFF

D gene: NA
CDR3 length: 13
V gene: TRBV2
J gene: TRBJ2-1
clone size: NA
CDR3 DNA: TGTGCCAGCACTCTCACTGGATACAATGAGCAGTTCTTC
CDR3 protein: CASTLTGYNEQFF

D gene: NA
CDR3 length: 16
V gene: TRBV6-6
J gene: TRBJ2-7
clone size: NA
CDR3 DNA: TGTGCCAGCAGTTACCCGGGGGTCGGCCCCGACTACGAGCAGTACTTC
CDR3 protein: CASSYPGVGPDYEQYF

D gene: TRBD1
CDR3 length: 18
V gene: TRBV7-2
J gene: TRBJ2-6
clone size: NA
CDR3 DNA: TGTGCCAGCAGCTTATCCGGGACAGGGTATTCTGGGGCCAACGTCCTGACTTTC
CDR3 protein: CASSLSGTGYSGANVLTF

D gene: NA
CDR3 length: 13
V gene: TRBV19
J gene: TRBJ2-1
clone size: NA
CDR3 DNA: TGTGCCAGTAGTTACGGGAAATTGGATGAGCAGTTCTTC
CDR3 protein: CASSYGKLDEQFF

D gene: NA
CDR3 length: 15
V gene: TRBV11-1
J gene: TRBJ2-1
clone size: NA
CDR3 DNA: TGTGCCAGCAGCTTAGACCGGTGGGCCGGGAATGAGCAGTTCTTC
CDR3 protein: CASSLDRWAGNEQFF

D gene: TRBD1
CDR3 length: 14
V gene: TRBV27
J gene: TRBJ1-4
clone size: NA
CDR3 DNA: TGTGCCAGCAGTTTTAAGGGGGCGCGGGAAAAACTGTTTTTT
CDR3 protein: CASSFKGAREKLFF

D gene: NA
CDR3 length: 13
V gene: TRBV5-1
J gene: TRBJ1-2
clone size: NA
CDR3 DNA: TGCGCCAGCAGCTGGGACTTTAACTATGGCTACACCTTC
CDR3 protein: CASSWDFNYGYTF

D gene: TRBD2
CDR3 length: 15
V gene: TRBV5-1
J gene: TRBJ2-7
clone size: NA
CDR3 DNA: TGCGCCAGCAGCTCCGGACTAGCGGGAGAAGGCGAGCAGTACTTC
CDR3 protein: CASSSGLAGEGEQYF

D gene: TRBD1
CDR3 length: 15
V gene: TRBV11-1
J gene: TRBJ1-4
clone size: once
CDR3 DNA: TGTGCCAGCAGCCGGGTCGGACAGGGTAACGAAAAACTGTTTTTT
CDR3 protein: CASSRVGQGNEKLFF

D gene: NA
CDR3 length: 14
V gene: TRBV7-9
J gene: TRBJ2-5
clone size: NA
CDR3 DNA: TGTGCCAGCAGCTTAGATGGGGCCGGAGAGACCCAGTACTTC
CDR3 protein: CASSLDGAGETQYF

D gene: TRBD1
CDR3 length: 14
V gene: TRBV7-8
J gene: TRBJ1-4
clone size: NA
CDR3 DNA: TGTGCCAGCAGCCCCGGACAGGCTAATGAAAAACTGTTTTTT
CDR3 protein: CASSPGQANEKLFF

D gene: NA
CDR3 length: 16
V gene: TRBV5-6
J gene: TRBJ1-1
clone size: few
CDR3 DNA: TGTGCCAGCAGCCAGAAAACTCTGGGCGTAGGGCCTGAAGCTTTCTTT
CDR3 protein: CASSQKTLGVGPEAFF

D gene: TRBD1
CDR3 length: 14
V gene: TRBV6-5
J gene: TRBJ1-1
clone size: NA
CDR3 DNA: TGTGCCAGCAGTGCCAGGACAGGGAACACTGAAGCTTTCTTT
CDR3 protein: CASSARTGNTEAFF

D gene: NA
CDR3 length: 13
V gene: TRBV27
J gene: TRBJ1-1
clone size: NA
CDR3 DNA: TGTGCCAGCAGTTTTGCGGTACGTACTGAAGCTTTCTTT
CDR3 protein: CASSFAVRTEAFF

D gene: TRBD2
CDR3 length: 16
V gene: TRBV11-2
J gene: TRBJ2-1
clone size: NA
CDR3 DNA: TGTGCCAGCAGCTCACGTGGGACTAGCACCGTAGCTGAGCAGTTCTTC
CDR3 protein: CASSSRGTSTVAEQFF

D gene: TRBD2
CDR3 length: 16
V gene: TRBV30
J gene: TRBJ2-1
clone size: once
CDR3 DNA: TGTGCCTGGAGTCCTCCGACTAGCGGCTTCACCAATGAGCAGTTCTTC
CDR3 protein: CAWSPPTSGFTNEQFF

D gene: TRBD2
CDR3 length: 11
V gene: TRBV20-1
J gene: TRBJ2-3
clone size: NA
CDR3 DNA: TGCACTGGGGGGGTCAGAGATACGCAGTATTTT
CDR3 protein: CTGGVRDTQYF

D gene: NA
CDR3 length: 13
V gene: TRBV27
J gene: TRBJ1-2
clone size: NA
CDR3 DNA: TGTGCCTCCGGGCCCATAAGTGCCTATGGCTACACCTTC
CDR3 protein: CASGPISAYGYTF

D gene: TRBD1
CDR3 length: 15
V gene: TRBV9
J gene: TRBJ2-1
clone size: NA
CDR3 DNA: TGTGCCAGCAGCGTCGGACAGGGGGCGGGCAATGAGCAGTTCTTC
CDR3 protein: CASSVGQGAGNEQFF

D gene: NA
CDR3 length: 15
V gene: TRBV5-4
J gene: TRBJ1-6
clone size: NA
CDR3 DNA: TGTGCCAGCAGCTATGGAGGAGGTAGGAATTCACCCCTCCACTTT
CDR3 protein: CASSYGGGRNSPLHF

D gene: TRBD1
CDR3 length: 15
V gene: TRBV5-1
J gene: TRBJ2-7
clone size: NA
CDR3 DNA: TGCGCCAGCAGCTTGCAGGGGGCCCATGGCTACGAGCAGTACTTC
CDR3 protein: CASSLQGAHGYEQYF

D gene: NA
CDR3 length: 14
V gene: TRBV6-1
J gene: TRBJ1-4
clone size: few
CDR3 DNA: TGTGCCAGCAGCAATGGACAGCGTAGGGAAAAACTGTTTTTT
CDR3 protein: CASSNGQRREKLFF

D gene: NA
CDR3 length: 15
V gene: TRBV6-6
J gene: TRBJ1-5
clone size: few
CDR3 DNA: TGTGCCAGCAGTTACTTTCGGTCGAGTACTCAGCCCCAGCATTTT
CDR3 protein: CASSYFRSSTQPQHF

D gene: NA
CDR3 length: 14
V gene: TRBV5-4
J gene: TRBJ2-1
clone size: once
CDR3 DNA: TGTGCCAGCAGCCTGAGCGGTAACTACAATGAGCAGTTCTTC
CDR3 protein: CASSLSGNYNEQFF

D gene: NA
CDR3 length: 12
V gene: TRBV27
J gene: TRBJ2-2
clone size: NA
CDR3 DNA: TGTGCCAGCAGTTTCACGCCGGGGGAGCTGTTTTTT
CDR3 protein: CASSFTPGELFF

D gene: NA
CDR3 length: 16
V gene: TRBV9
J gene: TRBJ1-1
clone size: NA
CDR3 DNA: TGTGCCAGCAGCGTAGCAGGAGGGCAGGTGAACACTGAAGCTTTCTTT
CDR3 protein: CASSVAGGQVNTEAFF